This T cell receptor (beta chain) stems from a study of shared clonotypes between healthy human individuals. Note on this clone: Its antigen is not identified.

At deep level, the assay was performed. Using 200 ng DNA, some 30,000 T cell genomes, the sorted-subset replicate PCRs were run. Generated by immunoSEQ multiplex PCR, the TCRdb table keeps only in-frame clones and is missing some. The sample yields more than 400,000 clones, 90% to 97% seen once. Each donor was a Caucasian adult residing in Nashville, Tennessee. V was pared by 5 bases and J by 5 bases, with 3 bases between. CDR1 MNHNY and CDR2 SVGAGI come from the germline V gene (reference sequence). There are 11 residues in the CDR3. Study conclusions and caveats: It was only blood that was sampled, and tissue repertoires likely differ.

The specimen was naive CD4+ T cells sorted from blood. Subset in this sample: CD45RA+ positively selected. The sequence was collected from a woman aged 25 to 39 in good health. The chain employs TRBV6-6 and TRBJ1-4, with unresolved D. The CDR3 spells CASSGNEKLFF. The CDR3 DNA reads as TGTGCCAGCAGTGGAAATGAAAAACTGTTTTTT.